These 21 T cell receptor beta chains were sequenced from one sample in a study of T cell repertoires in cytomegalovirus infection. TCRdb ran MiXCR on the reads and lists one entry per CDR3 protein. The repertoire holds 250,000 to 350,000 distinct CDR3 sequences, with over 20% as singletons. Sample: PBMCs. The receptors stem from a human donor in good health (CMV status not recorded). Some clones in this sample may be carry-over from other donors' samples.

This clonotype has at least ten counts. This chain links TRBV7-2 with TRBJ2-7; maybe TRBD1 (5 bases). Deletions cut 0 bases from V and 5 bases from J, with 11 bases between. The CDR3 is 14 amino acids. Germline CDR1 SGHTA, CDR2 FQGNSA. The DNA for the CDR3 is TGTGCCAGCAGCTTAGCGCGGCAGGGCAACGAGCAGTACTTC. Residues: CASSLARQGNEQYF.

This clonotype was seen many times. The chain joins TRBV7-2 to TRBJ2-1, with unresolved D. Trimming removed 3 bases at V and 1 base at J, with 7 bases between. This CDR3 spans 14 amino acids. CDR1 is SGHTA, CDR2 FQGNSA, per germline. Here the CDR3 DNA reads TGTGCCAGCAGCTTGGGAAGGTCCTACAATGAGCAGTTCTTC. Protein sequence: CASSLGRSYNEQFF.

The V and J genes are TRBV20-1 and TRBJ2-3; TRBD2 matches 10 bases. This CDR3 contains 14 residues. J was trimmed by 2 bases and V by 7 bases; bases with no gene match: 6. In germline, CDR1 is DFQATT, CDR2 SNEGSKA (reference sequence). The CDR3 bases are TGCAGTGTTGGACTAGCGGTTCTCACAGATACGCAGTATTTT. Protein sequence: CSVGLAVLTDTQYF.

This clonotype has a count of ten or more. For the CDR3, the DNA is TGTGCCAGCAGCCCCTGGACAGGGGGCGCAAAAGATACGCAGTATTTT. It encodes CASSPWTGGAKDTQYF. The chain links TRBV11-2 to TRBJ2-3; TRBD1 matches 11 bases. The CDR3 extends over 16 amino acids. Germline trimming cut 5 bases from V and 5 bases from J; bases unmatched to any gene: 9. Germline V gene sequence: CDR1 SGHAT, CDR2 FQNNGV.

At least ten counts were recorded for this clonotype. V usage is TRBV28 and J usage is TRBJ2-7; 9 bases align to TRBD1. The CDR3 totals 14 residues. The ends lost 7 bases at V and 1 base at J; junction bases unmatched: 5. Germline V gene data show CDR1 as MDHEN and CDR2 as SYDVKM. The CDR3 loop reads CASTDRGRSYEQYF. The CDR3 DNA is TGTGCCAGCACCGACAGGGGGAGGTCCTACGAGCAGTACTTC.

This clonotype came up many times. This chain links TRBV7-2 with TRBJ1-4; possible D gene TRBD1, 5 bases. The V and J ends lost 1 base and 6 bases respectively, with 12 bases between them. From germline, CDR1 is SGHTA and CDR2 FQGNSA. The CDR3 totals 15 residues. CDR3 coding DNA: TGTGCCAGCAGCTTAGGGGCAGGGAGGGATGAAAAACTGTTTTTT. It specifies CASSLGAGRDEKLFF. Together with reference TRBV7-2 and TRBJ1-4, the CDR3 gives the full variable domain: GAGVSQSPSNKVTEKGKDVELRCDPISGHTALYWYRQSLGQGLEFLIYFQGNSAPDKSGLPSDRFSAERTGGSVSTLTIQRTQQEDSAVYLCASSLGAGRDEKLFFGSGTQLSVL.

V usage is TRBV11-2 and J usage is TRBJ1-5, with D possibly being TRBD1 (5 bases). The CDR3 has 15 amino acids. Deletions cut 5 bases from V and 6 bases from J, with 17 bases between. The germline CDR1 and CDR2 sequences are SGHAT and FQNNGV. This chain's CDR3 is CASSLEGLSSQPQHF. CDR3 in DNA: TGTGCCAGCAGCCTTGAGGGACTATCAAGTCAGCCCCAGCATTTT.

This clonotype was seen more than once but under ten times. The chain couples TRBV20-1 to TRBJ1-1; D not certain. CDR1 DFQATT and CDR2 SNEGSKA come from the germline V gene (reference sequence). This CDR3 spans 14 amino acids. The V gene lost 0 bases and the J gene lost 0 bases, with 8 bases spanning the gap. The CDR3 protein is CSAREGIMNTEAFF. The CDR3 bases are TGCAGTGCTAGAGAAGGGATCATGAACACTGAAGCTTTCTTT.

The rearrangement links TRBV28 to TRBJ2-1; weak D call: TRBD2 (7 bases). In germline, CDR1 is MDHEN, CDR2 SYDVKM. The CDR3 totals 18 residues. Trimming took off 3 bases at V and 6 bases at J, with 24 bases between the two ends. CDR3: CASSFPRAGRGRVNEQFF. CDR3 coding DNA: TGTGCCAGCAGTTTCCCCCGAGCAGGGCGGGGGCGGGTCAATGAGCAGTTCTTC.

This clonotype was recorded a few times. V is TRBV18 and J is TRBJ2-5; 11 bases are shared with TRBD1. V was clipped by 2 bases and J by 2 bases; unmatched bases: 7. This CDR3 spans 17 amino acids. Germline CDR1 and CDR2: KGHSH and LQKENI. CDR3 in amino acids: CASSPNRDRGRQETQYF. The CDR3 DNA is TGTGCCAGCTCACCAAACCGGGACAGGGGGAGGCAAGAGACCCAGTACTTC.

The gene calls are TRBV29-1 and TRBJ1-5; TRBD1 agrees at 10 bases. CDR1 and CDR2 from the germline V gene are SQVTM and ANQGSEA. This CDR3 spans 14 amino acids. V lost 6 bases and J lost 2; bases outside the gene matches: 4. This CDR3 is CSVTGTGGNQPQHF. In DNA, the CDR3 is TGCAGCGTCACCGGGACAGGGGGCAATCAGCCCCAGCATTTT. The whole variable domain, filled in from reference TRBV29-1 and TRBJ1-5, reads SAVISQKPSRDICQRGTSLTIQCQVDSQVTMMFWYRQQPGQSLTLIATANQGSEATYESGFVIDKFPISRPNLTFSTLTVSNMSPEDSSIYLCSVTGTGGNQPQHFGDGTRLSIL.

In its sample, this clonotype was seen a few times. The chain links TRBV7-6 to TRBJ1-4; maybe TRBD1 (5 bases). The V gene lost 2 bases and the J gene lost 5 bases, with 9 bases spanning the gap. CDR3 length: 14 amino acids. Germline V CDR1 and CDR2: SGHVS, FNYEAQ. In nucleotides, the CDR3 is TGTGCCAGCAGCTTAACCCCAGGGAATGAAAAACTGTTTTTT. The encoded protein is CASSLTPGNEKLFF.

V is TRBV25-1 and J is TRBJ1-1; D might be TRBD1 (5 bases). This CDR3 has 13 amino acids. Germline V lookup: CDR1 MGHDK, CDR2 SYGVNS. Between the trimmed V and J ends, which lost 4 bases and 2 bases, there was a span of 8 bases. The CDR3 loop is CASSGTINTEAFF. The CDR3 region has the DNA TGTGCCAGCAGTGGGACAATTAACACTGAAGCTTTCTTT.

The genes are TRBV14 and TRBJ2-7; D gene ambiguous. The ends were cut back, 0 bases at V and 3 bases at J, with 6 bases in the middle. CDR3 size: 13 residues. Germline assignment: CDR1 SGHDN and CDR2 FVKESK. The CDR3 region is CASSQDSDYEQYF. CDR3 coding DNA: TGTGCCAGCAGCCAAGATTCGGACTACGAGCAGTACTTC.

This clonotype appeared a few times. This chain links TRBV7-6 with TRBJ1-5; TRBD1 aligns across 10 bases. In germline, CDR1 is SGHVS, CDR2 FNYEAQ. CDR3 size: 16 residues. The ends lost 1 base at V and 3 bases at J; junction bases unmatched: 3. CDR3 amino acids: CASSLGTGGDNQPQHF. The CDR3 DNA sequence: TGTGCCAGCAGCTTAGGGACAGGGGGGGACAATCAGCCCCAGCATTTT.

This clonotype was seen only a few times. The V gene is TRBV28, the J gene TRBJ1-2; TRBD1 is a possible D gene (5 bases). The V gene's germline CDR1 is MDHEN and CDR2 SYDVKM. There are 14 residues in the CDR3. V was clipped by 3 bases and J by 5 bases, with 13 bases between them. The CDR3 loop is CASSLVGRDYGYTF. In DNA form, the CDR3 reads TGTGCCAGCAGTTTGGTGGGCAGGGATTATGGCTACACCTTC.

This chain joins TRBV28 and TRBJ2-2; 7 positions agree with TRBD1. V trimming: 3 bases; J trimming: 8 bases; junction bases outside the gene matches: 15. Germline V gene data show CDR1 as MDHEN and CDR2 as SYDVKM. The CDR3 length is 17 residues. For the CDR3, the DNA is TGTGCCAGCAGTTTGCGGGCGAGGGGGCGCGGTGTAGGGGAGCTGTTTTTT. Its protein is CASSLRARGRGVGELFF.

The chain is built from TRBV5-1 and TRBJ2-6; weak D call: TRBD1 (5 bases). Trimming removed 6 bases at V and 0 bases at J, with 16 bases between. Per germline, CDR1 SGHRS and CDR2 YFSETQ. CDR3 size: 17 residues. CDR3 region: CASTPSGQTSGANVLTF. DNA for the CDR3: TGCGCCAGCACCCCCTCAGGGCAGACCTCTGGGGCCAACGTCCTGACTTTC. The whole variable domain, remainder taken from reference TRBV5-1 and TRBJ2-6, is KAGVTQTPRYLIKTRGQQVTLSCSPISGHRSVSWYQQTPGQGLQFLFEYFSETQRNKGNFPGRFSGRQFSNSRSEMNVSTLELGDSALYLCASTPSGQTSGANVLTFGAGSRLTVL.

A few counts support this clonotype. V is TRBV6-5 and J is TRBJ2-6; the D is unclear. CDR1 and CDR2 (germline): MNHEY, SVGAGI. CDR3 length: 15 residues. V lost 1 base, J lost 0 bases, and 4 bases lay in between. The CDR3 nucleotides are TGTGCCAGCAGTTACTATCTCTCTGGGGCCAACGTCCTGACTTTC. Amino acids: CASSYYLSGANVLTF.

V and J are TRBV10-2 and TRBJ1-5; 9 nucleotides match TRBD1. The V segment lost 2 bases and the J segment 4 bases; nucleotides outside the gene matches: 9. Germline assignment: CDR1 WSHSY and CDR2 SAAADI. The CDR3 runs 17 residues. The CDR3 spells CASSEVRDRGANQPQHF. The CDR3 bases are TGCGCCAGCAGTGAGGTCCGCGACAGGGGGGCAAATCAGCCCCAGCATTTT.

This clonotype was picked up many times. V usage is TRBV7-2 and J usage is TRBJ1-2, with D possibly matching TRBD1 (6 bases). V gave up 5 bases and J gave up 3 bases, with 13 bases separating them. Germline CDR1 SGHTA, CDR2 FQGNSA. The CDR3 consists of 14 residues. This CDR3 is CASSIRDTYYGYTF. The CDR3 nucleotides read TGTGCCAGCAGCATCCGGGACACTTACTATGGCTACACCTTC.